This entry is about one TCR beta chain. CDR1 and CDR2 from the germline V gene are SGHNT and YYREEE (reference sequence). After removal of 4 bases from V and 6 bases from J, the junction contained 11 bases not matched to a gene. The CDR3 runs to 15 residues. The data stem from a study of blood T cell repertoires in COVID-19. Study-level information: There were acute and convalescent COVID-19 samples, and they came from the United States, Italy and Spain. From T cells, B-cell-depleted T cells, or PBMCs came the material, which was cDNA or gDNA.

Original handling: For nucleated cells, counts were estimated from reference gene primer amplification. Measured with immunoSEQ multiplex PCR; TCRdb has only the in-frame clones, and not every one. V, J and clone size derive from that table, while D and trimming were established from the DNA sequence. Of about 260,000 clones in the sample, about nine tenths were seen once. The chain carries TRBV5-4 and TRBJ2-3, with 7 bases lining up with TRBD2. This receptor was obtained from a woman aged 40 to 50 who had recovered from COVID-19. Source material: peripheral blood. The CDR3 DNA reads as TGTGCCAGCAGCACCCAACTAGCGCCAATGGATACGCAGTATTTT. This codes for CASSTQLAPMDTQYF.